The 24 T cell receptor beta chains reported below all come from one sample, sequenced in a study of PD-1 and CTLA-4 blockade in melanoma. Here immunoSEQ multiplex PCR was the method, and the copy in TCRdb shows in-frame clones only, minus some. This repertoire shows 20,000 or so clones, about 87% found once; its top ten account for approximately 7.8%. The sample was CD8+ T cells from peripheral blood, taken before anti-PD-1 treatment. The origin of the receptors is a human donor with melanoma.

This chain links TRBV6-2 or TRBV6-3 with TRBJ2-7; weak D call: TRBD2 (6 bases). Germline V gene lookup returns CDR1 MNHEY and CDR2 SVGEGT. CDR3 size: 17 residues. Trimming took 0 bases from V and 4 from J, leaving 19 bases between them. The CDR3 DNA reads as TGTGCCAGCAGTTACTCGGGGAGGAAAACCTCTGGGTACGAGCAGTACTTC. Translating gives CASSYSGRKTSGYEQYF.

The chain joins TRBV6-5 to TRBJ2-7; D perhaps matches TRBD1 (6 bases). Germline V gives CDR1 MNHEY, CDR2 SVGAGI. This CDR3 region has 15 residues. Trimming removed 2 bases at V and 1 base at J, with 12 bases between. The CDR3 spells CASSYRAGESYEQYF. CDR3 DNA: TGTGCCAGCAGTTACCGTGCAGGGGAGTCCTACGAGCAGTACTTC.

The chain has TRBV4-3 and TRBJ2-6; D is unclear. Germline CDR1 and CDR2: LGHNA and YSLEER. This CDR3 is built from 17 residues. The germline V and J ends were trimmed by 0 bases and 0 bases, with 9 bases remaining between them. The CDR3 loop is CASSQEVPFSGANVLTF. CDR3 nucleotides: TGCGCCAGCAGCCAAGAGGTCCCTTTCTCTGGGGCCAACGTCCTGACTTTC.

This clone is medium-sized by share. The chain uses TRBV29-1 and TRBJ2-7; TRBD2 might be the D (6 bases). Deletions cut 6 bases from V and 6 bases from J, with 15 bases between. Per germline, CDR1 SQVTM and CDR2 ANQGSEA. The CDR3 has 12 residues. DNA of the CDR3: TGCAGCGTAGTGACTAGTTCGGGCGAGCAGTACTTC. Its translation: CSVVTSSGEQYF.

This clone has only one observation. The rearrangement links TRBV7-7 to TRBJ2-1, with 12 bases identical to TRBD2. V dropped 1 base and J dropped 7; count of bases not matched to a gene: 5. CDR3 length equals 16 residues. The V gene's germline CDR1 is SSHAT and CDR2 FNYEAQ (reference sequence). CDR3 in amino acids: CASSLETSGGRNEQFF. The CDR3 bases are TGTGCCAGCAGCTTAGAGACTAGCGGGGGCCGAAATGAGCAGTTCTTC.

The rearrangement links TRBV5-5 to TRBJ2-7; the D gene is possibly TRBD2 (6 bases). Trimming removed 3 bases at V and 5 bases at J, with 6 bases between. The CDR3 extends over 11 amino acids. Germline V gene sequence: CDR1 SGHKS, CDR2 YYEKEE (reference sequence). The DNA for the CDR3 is TGTGCCAGCAGCTGGGGGGACGAGCAGTACTTC. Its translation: CASSWGDEQYF.

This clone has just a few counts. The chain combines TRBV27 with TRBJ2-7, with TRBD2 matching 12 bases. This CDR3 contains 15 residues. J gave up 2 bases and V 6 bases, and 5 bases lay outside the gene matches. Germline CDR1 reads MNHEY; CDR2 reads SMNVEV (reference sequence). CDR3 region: CASSLTSGGTYEQYF. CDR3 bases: TGTGCCAGCAGCCTCACTAGCGGGGGGACCTACGAGCAGTACTTC.

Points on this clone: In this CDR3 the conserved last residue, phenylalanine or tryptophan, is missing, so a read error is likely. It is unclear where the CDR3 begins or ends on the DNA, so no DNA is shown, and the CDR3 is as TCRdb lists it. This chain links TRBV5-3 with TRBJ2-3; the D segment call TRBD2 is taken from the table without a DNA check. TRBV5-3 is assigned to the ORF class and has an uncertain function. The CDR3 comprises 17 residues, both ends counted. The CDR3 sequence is CARSLAPPDTGTSAKTG.

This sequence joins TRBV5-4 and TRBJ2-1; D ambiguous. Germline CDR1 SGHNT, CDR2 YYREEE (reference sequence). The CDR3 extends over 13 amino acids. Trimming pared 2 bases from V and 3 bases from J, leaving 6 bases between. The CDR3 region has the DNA TGTGCCAGCAGCTTAAATCTCTACAATGAGCAGTTCTTC. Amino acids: CASSLNLYNEQFF.

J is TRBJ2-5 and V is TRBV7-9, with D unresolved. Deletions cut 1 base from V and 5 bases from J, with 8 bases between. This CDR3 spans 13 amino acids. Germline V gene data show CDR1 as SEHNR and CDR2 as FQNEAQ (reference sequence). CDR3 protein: CASSLDDWETQYF. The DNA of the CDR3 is TGTGCCAGCAGCTTAGACGATTGGGAGACCCAGTACTTC.

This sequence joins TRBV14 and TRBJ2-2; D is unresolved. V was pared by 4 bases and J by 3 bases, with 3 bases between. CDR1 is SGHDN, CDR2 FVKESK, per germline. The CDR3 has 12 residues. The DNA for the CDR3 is TGTGCCAGCAGCCTTTACACCGGGGAGCTGTTTTTT. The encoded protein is CASSLYTGELFF.

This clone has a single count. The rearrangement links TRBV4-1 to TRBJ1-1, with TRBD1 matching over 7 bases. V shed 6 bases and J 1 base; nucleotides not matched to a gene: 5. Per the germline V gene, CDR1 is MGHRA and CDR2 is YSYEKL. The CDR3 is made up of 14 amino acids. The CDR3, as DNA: TGCGCCAGCAGGCCACAGGGGACGAACACTGAAGCTTTCTTT. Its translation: CASRPQGTNTEAFF.

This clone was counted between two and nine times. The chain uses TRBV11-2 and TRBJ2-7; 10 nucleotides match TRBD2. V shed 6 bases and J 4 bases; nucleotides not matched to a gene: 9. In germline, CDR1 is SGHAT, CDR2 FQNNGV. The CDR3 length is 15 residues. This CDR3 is CASSPVGTSAYEQYF. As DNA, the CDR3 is TGTGCCAGCAGTCCCGTCGGGACTAGCGCTTACGAGCAGTACTTC.

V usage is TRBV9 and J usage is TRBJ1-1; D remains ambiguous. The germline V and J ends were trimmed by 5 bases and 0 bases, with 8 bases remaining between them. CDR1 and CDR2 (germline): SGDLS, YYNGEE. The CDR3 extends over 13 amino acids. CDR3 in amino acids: CASRGSLNTEAFF. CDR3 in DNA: TGTGCCAGCAGGGGATCTTTGAACACTGAAGCTTTCTTT.

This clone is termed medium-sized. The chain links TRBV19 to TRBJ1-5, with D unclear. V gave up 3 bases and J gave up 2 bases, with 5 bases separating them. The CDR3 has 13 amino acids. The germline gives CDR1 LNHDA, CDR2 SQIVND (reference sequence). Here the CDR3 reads CASSMPGNQPQHF. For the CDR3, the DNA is TGTGCCAGTAGTATGCCTGGCAATCAGCCCCAGCATTTT.

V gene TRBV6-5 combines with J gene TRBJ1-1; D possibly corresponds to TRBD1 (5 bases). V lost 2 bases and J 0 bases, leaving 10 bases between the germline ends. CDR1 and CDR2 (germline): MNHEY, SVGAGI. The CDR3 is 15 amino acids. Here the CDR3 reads CASSYGRGMNTEAFF. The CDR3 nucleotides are TGTGCCAGCAGTTACGGTAGGGGAATGAACACTGAAGCTTTCTTT.

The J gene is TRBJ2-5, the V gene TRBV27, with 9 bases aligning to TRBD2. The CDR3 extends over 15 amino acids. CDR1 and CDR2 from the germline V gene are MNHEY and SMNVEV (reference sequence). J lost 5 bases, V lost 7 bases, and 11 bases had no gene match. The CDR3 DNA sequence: TGTGCCAGCACCCCGGGGGCGGGGGGGCTCGAGACCCAGTACTTC. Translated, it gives CASTPGAGGLETQYF.

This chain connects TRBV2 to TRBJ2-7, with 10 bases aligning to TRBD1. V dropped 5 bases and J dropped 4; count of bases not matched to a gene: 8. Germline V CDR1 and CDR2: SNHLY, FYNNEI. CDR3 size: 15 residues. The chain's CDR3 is CASSFNGTGDYEQYF. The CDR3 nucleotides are TGTGCCAGCAGTTTCAATGGGACAGGGGATTACGAGCAGTACTTC.

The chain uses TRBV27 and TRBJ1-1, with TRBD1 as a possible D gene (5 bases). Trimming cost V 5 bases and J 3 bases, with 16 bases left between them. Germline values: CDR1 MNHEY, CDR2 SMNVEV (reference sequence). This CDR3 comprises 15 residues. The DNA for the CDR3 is TGTGCCAGCAGTGTTACACAGGCTGGGGACACTGAAGCTTTCTTT. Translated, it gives CASSVTQAGDTEAFF.

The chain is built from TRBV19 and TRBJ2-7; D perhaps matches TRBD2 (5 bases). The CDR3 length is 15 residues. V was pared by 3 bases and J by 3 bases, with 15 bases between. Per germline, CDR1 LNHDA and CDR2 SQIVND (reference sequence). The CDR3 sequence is CASSMAVTEGYEQYF. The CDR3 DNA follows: TGTGCCAGTAGTATGGCTGTCACAGAGGGCTACGAGCAGTACTTC.

CDR3 bases: TGTGCCTGGAGTGTAACGGCGGGACCAAACACTGAAGCTTTCTTT. Its translation: CAWSVTAGPNTEAFF. The J gene is TRBJ1-1, the V gene TRBV30, with D possibly being TRBD1 (5 bases). Germline V lookup: CDR1 GTSNPN, CDR2 SVGIG (reference sequence). The CDR3 sequence is 15 residues long. The germline V and J ends were trimmed by 0 bases and 2 bases, with 13 bases remaining between them.

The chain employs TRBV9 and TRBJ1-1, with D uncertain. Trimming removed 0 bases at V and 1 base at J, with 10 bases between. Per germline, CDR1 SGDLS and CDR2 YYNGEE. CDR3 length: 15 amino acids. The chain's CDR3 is CASSVEAGPNTEAFF. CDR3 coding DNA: TGTGCCAGCAGCGTAGAGGCAGGCCCGAACACTGAAGCTTTCTTT.

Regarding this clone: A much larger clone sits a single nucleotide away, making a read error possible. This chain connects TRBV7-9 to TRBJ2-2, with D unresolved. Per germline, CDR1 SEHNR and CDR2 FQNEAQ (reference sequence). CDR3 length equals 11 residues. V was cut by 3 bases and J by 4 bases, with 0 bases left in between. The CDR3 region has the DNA TGTGCCAGCAGCTTCACCGGGGAGCTGTTTTTT. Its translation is CASSFTGELFF. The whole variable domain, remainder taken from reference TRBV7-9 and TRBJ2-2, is DTGVSQNPRHKITKRGQNVTFRCDPISEHNRLYWYRQTLGQGPEFLTYFQNEAQLEKSRLLSDRFSAERPKGSFSTLEIQRTEQGDSAMYLCASSFTGELFFGEGSRLTVL.

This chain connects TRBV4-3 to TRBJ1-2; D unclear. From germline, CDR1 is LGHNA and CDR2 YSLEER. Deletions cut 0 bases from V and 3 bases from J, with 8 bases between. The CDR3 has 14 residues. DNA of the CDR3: TGCGCCAGCAGCCAAGATGCCTCGTACTATGGCTACACCTTC. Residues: CASSQDASYYGYTF.